The rows below give T cell receptor beta chains drawn from one sample of a study of cytomegalovirus exposure and HLA in healthy donors. Assay: immunoSEQ multiplex PCR; the TCRdb copy retains only in-frame clones and omits some. The sample shows about 130,000 clones, roughly 87% of them seen only once. Sequenced input: PBMCs. These receptors all stem from a woman aged 18-30 years in good health and CMV-seronegative. Each CDR3 is given with its conserved first and last residue. A D gene is named only where the DNA matches it firmly. Clone size appears in some rows only: once, few, many, or a class for an expanded clone.

clone_size j_call v_call d_call cdr3_aa cdr3_nt
NA TRBJ2-7 TRBV19 TRBD1 CASSTLPDRNEQYF TGTGCCAGTAGTACGCTCCCGGACAGGAACGAGCAGTACTTC
NA TRBJ1-2 TRBV6-5 NA CASSGGNRGAGGYTF TGTGCCAGCAGTGGAGGGAATAGAGGAGCAGGTGGCTACACCTTC
NA TRBJ2-7 TRBV9 TRBD2 CASSVAISGSRGEQYF TGTGCCAGCAGCGTAGCCATAAGCGGGAGTAGGGGCGAGCAGTACTTC
NA TRBJ2-5 TRBV28 NA CASSLRPGGYGETQYF TGTGCCAGCAGTCTGAGACCCGGGGGTTATGGAGAGACCCAGTACTTC
NA TRBJ2-2 TRBV5-1 TRBD2 CASSPPSGRARQNTGELFF TGCGCCAGCAGCCCACCTAGCGGGAGGGCCAGACAAAACACCGGGGAGCTGTTTTTT
NA TRBJ1-5 TRBV19 TRBD1 CASSPGGNQPQHF TGTGCCAGTAGCCCAGGGGGGAATCAGCCCCAGCATTTT
NA TRBJ2-7 TRBV4-3 NA CASSPTPGTYEQYF TGCGCCAGCAGCCCAACTCCCGGTACCTACGAGCAGTACTTC
few TRBJ2-7 TRBV6-1 NA CASSEEGPTYEQYF TGTGCCAGCAGTGAGGAGGGACCGACCTACGAGCAGTACTTC
NA TRBJ2-3 TRBV5-4 NA CASSLDEGADTQYF TGTGCCAGCAGCTTGGATGAGGGAGCAGATACGCAGTATTTT
once TRBJ1-2 TRBV28 NA CASSSQGIDRYGYTF TGTGCCAGCAGTTCTCAGGGCATCGACCGCTATGGCTACACCTTC
NA TRBJ1-2 TRBV29-1 NA CSVERGIGGYTF TGCAGCGTTGAAAGGGGTATCGGTGGCTACACCTTC
NA TRBJ2-7 TRBV9 TRBD2 CASSVGAGAGVSYEQYF TGTGCCAGCAGCGTAGGAGCTGGAGCGGGAGTTTCCTACGAGCAGTACTTC
NA TRBJ1-1 TRBV28 TRBD1 CASSPGQPHTEAFF TGTGCCAGCAGTCCGGGACAGCCTCACACTGAAGCTTTCTTT
NA TRBJ1-1 TRBV6-5 TRBD1 CASSYWTGGENTEAFF TGTGCCAGCAGTTACTGGACAGGGGGGGAGAACACTGAAGCTTTCTTT
once TRBJ2-7 TRBV28 NA CASSLGGASVYEQYF TGTGCCAGCAGTTTGGGGGGGGCTAGCGTCTACGAGCAGTACTTC
NA TRBJ1-1 TRBV28 TRBD1 CASSFPTQGATEAFF TGTGCCAGCAGTTTCCCGACCCAGGGGGCGACTGAAGCTTTCTTT
NA TRBJ2-5 TRBV20-1 NA CSASQGTQYF TGCAGTGCTAGTCAGGGGACCCAGTACTTC
once TRBJ1-4 TRBV5-8 TRBD1 CASSAGTGAGEKLFF TGTGCCAGCAGCGCAGGCACAGGGGCCGGTGAAAAACTGTTTTTT
NA TRBJ1-6 TRBV5-1 TRBD1 CASSATGTGTSPLHF TGCGCCAGCAGCGCTACCGGGACAGGGACTTCACCCCTCCACTTT
NA TRBJ1-4 TRBV5-1 NA CASKDLTGNEKLFF TGCGCCAGCAAGGATTTGACCGGGAATGAAAAACTGTTTTTT
NA TRBJ2-1 TRBV10-2 NA CASSVPWAEQFF TGCGCCAGCAGTGTTCCCTGGGCTGAGCAGTTCTTC